Presented here are 6 T cell receptor beta chains from one specimen sequenced in a study of tumor and adjacent non-tumor tissue in lung cancer. Three rounds of nested PCR, following a modified ARM-PCR protocol, produced the TCRbeta library. MiXCR, run by TCRdb on the multiplex PCR reads, gives a single entry per CDR3 protein. This table has tens of thousands of distinct CDR3 sequences, about 80% appearing once. This sample's RNA came from whole unsorted tissue. Distant lung tissue was collected more than 3 cm away from the tumor edge. Input material: distant non-tumor lung tissue. Source of these receptors: a man in his sixties or seventies with non-small cell lung cancer.

About this clonotype: A read error may account for a junction end that differs from germline. This rearrangement joins TRBV11-3 to TRBJ1-1, with D hard to call. The CDR3 covers 14 residues. Germline V gene data show CDR1 as SGHNT and CDR2 as YENEEA. The DNA for the CDR3 is TGTGCCAGCACGCGGACGTGGGCTTTCAGTGAAGCTATCTTT. This encodes CASTRTWAFSEAIF.

The chain recombines TRBV20-1 with TRBJ2-3, with 9 bases identical to TRBD2. The trim removed 0 bases at V and 3 bases at J, leaving 16 bases unmatched. Germline loops: CDR1 DFQATT, CDR2 SNEGSKA (reference sequence). The CDR3 sequence is 19 residues long. The CDR3 region has the DNA TGCAGTGCTAGAGATCTTGGGCTAGCGGGAAGCGGGTGGACAGATACGCAGTATTTT. It encodes CSARDLGLAGSGWTDTQYF.

As concerns this clonotype: The junction departs from germline at one end; a sequencing error may be responsible. The J gene is TRBJ2-7, the V gene TRBV6-2 or TRBV6-3; D gene ambiguous. The germline CDR1 and CDR2 sequences are MNHEY and SVGEGT. This CDR3 comprises 15 residues. CDR3 region: CTSSTKIGFNYEQYF. The CDR3 region has the DNA TGTACCAGTAGTACTAAGATAGGGTTTAACTACGAACAGTACTTC.

For this clonotype: A single base separates this from a much larger clone, so it may be a read error. The J gene is TRBJ1-1, the V gene TRBV14; D unresolved. Germline V CDR1 and CDR2: SGHDN, FVKESK. This CDR3 region has 13 residues. Trimming took off 1 base at V and 5 bases at J, with 8 bases between the two ends. Written as DNA, the CDR3 is TGTGCCAGCAGCCAAGTAAGACGAACTGAAGCTTTCTTT. Its translation: CASSQVRRTEAFF.

Worth noting for this clonotype: At one boundary the junction diverges from the germline segment, which might be a read error. The chain links TRBV6-5 to TRBJ1-6; D call uncertain. This CDR3 comprises 12 residues. Germline V gene data show CDR1 as MNHEY and CDR2 as SVGAGI. CDR3 residues: CTSSYQNSALYF. CDR3 sequence (DNA): TGTACCAGCAGTTACCAGAATTCAGCCCTCTACTTT.

For the CDR3, the DNA is TGTGCCAGCAGGCTCGGGAGAGCTATCTATGGCTACACCTTC. This translates into CASRLGRAIYGYTF. The chain combines TRBV28 with TRBJ1-2; D remains ambiguous. V shed 6 bases and J shed 4 bases, with 15 bases lying between them. Germline CDR1 reads MDHEN; CDR2 reads SYDVKM. CDR3 size: 14 residues.